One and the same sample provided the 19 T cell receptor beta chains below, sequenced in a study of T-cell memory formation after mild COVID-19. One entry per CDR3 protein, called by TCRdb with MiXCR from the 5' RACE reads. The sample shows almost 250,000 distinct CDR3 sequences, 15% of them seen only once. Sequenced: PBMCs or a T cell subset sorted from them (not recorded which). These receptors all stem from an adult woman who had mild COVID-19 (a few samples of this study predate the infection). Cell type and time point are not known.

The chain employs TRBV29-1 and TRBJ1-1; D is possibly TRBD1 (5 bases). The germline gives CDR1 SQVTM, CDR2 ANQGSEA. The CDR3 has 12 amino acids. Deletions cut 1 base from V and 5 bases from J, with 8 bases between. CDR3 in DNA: TGCAGCGTTGAAGTAGCAGGGACTGAAGCTTTCTTT. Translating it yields CSVEVAGTEAFF.

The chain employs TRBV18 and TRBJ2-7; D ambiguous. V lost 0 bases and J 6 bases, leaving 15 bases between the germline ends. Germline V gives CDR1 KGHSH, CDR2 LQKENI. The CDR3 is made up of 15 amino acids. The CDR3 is CASSPPAGTYGEQYF. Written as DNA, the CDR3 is TGTGCCAGCTCACCACCAGCAGGAACCTACGGCGAGCAGTACTTC.

The CDR3 DNA reads as TGTGCCAGCAGCCCCCTCGCGGCGCCTCCTAACTATGGCTACACCTTC. It translates to CASSPLAAPPNYGYTF. The V and J genes are TRBV11-2 and TRBJ1-2; no reliable D call. The V and J ends lost 5 bases and 0 bases respectively, with 16 bases between them. The length of the CDR3 is 16 residues. The germline gives CDR1 SGHAT, CDR2 FQNNGV. Full variable domain (remainder filled in from reference TRBV11-2 and TRBJ1-2): EAGVAQSPRYKIIEKRQSVAFWCNPISGHATLYWYQQILGQGPKLLIQFQNNGVVDDSQLPKDRFSAERLKGVDSTLKIQPAKLEDSAVYLCASSPLAAPPNYGYTFGSGTRLTVV.

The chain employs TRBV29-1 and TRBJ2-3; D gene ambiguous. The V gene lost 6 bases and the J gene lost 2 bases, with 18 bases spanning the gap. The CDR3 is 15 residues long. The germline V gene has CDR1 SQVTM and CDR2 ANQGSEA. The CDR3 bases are TGCAGCGTGGACGAGACGGTGCGGCACACAGATACGCAGTATTTT. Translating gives CSVDETVRHTDTQYF.

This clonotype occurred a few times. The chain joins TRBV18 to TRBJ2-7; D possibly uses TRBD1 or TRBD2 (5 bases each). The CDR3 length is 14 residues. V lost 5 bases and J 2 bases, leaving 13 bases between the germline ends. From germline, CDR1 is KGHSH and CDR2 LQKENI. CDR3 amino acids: CASSRETVTYEQYF. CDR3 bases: TGTGCCAGCTCAAGGGAGACAGTTACCTACGAGCAGTACTTC.

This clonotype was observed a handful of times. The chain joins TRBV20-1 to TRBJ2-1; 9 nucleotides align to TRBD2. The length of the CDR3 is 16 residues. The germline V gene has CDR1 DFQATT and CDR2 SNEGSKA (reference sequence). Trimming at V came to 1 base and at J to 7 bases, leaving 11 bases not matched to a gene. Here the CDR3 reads CSARGLAGGPINEQFF. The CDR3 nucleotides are TGCAGTGCTAGAGGGCTGGCGGGAGGGCCCATAAATGAGCAGTTCTTC.

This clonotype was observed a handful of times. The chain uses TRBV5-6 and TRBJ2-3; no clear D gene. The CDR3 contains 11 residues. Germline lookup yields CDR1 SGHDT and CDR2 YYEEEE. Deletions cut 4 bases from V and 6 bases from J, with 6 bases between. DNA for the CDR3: TGTGCCAGCAGCCGGGTGGATACGCAGTATTTT. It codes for CASSRVDTQYF. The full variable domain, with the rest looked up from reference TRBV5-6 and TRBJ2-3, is DAGVTQSPTHLIKTRGQQVTLRCSPKSGHDTVSWYQQALGQGPQFIFQYYEEEERQRGNFPDRFSGHQFPNYSSELNVNALLLGDSALYLCASSRVDTQYFGPGTRLTVL.

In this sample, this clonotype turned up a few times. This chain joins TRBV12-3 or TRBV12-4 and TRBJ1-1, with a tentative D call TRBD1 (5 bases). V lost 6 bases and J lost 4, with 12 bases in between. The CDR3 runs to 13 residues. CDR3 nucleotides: TGTGCCAGCAGAATCTCAGGGAGCACTGAAGCTTTCTTT. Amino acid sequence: CASRISGSTEAFF.

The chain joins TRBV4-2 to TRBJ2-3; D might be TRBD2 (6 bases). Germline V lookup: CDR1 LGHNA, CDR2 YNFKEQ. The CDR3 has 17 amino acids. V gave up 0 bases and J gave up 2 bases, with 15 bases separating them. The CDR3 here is CASSQDARGTDTDTQYF. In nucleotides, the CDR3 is TGTGCCAGCAGCCAAGATGCCCGGGGGACTGACACAGATACGCAGTATTTT.

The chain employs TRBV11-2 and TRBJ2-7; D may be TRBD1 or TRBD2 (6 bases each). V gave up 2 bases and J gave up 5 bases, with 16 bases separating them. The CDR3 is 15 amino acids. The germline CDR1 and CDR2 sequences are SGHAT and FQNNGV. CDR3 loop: CASSLSPLRGDEQYF. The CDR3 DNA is TGTGCCAGCAGCTTAAGCCCCTTGAGGGGGGACGAGCAGTACTTC.

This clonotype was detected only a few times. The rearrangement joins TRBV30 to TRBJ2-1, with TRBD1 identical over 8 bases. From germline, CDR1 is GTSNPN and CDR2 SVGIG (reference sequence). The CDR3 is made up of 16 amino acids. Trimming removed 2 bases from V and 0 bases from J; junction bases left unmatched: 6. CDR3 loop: CAWSPYGTGSYNEQFF. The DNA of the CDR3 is TGTGCCTGGAGTCCATACGGGACAGGCTCCTACAATGAGCAGTTCTTC.

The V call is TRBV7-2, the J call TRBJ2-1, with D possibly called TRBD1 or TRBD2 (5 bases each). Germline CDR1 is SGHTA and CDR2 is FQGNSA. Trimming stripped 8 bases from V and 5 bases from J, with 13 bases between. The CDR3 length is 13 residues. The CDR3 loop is CASLNRDDNEQFF. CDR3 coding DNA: TGTGCCAGCCTCAACCGGGACGACAATGAGCAGTTCTTC.

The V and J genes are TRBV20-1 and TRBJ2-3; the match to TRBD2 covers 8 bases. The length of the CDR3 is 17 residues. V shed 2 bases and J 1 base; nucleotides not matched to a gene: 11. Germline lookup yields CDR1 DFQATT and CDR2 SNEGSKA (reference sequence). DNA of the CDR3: TGCAGTGCTAGATCTCCCCGGGGGGGCGGCGGCACAGATACGCAGTATTTT. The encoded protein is CSARSPRGGGGTDTQYF.

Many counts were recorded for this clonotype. This CDR3 reads CASSRTGLTENIQYF. The CDR3 nucleotides read TGTGCCAGCAGCCGGACGGGACTCACAGAAAACATTCAGTACTTC. V is TRBV12-3 or TRBV12-4 and J is TRBJ2-4, with D tentatively TRBD2 (6 bases). V was pared by 6 bases and J by 5 bases, with 17 bases between. The CDR3 totals 15 residues.

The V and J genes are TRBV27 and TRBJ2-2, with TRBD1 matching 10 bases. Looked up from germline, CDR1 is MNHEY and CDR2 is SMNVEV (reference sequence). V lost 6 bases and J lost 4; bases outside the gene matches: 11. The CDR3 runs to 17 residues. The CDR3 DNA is TGTGCCAGCAGGGAAACGCGACAGGGGGCGCTCACCGGGGAGCTGTTTTTT. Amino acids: CASRETRQGALTGELFF.

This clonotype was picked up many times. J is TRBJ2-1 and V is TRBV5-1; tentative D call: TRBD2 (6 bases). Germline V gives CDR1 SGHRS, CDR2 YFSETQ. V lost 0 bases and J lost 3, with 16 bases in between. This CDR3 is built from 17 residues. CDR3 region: CASSLAELAGYYNEQFF. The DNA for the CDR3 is TGCGCCAGCAGCTTGGCCGAACTCGCGGGGTACTACAATGAGCAGTTCTTC.

In nucleotides, the CDR3 is TGTGCCAGCAGCGGGACCGGGACTAGGGAGACCCAGTACTTC. It specifies CASSGTGTRETQYF. V gene TRBV7-2 combines with J gene TRBJ2-5; 8 bases align to TRBD2. Germline-derived CDR1 and CDR2 are SGHTA and FQGNSA. V lost 5 bases to trimming and J lost 5 bases; unmatched junction nucleotides: 7. The CDR3 loop spans 14 amino acids. The full variable domain, in which reference TRBV7-2 and TRBJ2-5 provide the parts outside the CDR3, is GAGVSQSPSNKVTEKGKDVELRCDPISGHTALYWYRQSLGQGLEFLIYFQGNSAPDKSGLPSDRFSAERTGGSVSTLTIQRTQQEDSAVYLCASSGTGTRETQYFGPGTRLLVL.

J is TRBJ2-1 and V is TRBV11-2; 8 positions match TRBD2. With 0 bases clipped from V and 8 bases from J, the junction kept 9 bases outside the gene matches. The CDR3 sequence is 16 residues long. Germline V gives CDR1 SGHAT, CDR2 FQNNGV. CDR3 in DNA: TGTGCCAGCAGCTTAGAGGGACTAGGGGGGCACGATGAGCAGTTCTTC. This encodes CASSLEGLGGHDEQFF.

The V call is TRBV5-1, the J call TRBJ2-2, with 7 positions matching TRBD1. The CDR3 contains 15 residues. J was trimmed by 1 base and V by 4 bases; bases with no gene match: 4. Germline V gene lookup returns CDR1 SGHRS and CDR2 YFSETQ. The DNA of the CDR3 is TGCGCCAGCAGCACTACAGGGGAGAACACCGGGGAGCTGTTTTTT. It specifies CASSTTGENTGELFF.